This TCR beta chain was observed in a study of T cells in Graves' hyperthyroidism and ophthalmopathy. Study results and caveats: The authors' 13 V-J model separated ophthalmopathy from stable hyperthyroidism.

V was cut by 6 bases and J by 0 bases, with 11 bases left in between. Germline V gene data show CDR1 as DFQATT and CDR2 as SNEGSKA (reference sequence). The CDR3 contains 13 residues. This clonotype showed up many times. Its antigen is not identified. Regions amplified from RNA transcripts were the TCR beta CDR3 regions. In the first-round RT-PCR of the TCR CDR3, the HTBI primer set was used. TCRdb processed the multiplex PCR reads anew with MiXCR; each CDR3 protein has one entry. The table has 600,000 to 700,000 distinct CDR3 sequences, 45% seen once; the top ten hold roughly 7.2%. Uncontrolled infection, other autoimmune disease, pregnancy or lactation disqualified patients from enrolment. Clinical symptoms, serum thyroxine and TRAb, thyroid ultrasound and orbital computed tomography together formed the diagnostic basis.

Sequencing was carried out using peripheral blood or thyroid tissue (not recorded which). V gene TRBV20-1 combines with J gene TRBJ1-1; TRBD1 might be the D (5 bases). The origin of this receptor is an adult man with Graves' disease, either hyperthyroidism or ophthalmopathy (not recorded which). The CDR3 DNA follows: TGCAGTGCGGGGGACGTTATGAACACTGAAGCTTTCTTT. It is translated as CSAGDVMNTEAFF.